These 26 T cell receptor beta chains were all obtained from the same sample, sequenced in a study of blood T cell repertoires in COVID-19. The method was immunoSEQ multiplex PCR; TCRdb's version includes in-frame clones alone and lacks a portion of them. The repertoire holds about 110,000 clones, almost 80% seen once, with 15% to 20% in the top ten. Sequenced sample: peripheral blood. The receptors stem from a woman of 80 years or more with active or convalescent COVID-19.

The DNA for the CDR3 is TGTGCCAGCAGTCAACGGGAGGCTGAAGATACGCAGTATTTT. Its protein product is CASSQREAEDTQYF. This chain connects TRBV6-5 to TRBJ2-3, with 7 bases identical to TRBD2. This CDR3 has 14 residues. CDR1 and CDR2 from the germline V gene are MNHEY and SVGAGI. J was trimmed by 5 bases and V by 5 bases; bases with no gene match: 7.

CDR3 nucleotide sequence: TGTGCCAGTAGCAGGGGGCAATCCAACGCGAACACCGGGGAGCTGTTTTTT. It codes for CASSRGQSNANTGELFF. V gene TRBV19 combines with J gene TRBJ2-2; 8 nucleotides match TRBD1. CDR3 length equals 17 residues. V was pared by 6 bases and J by 0 bases, with 9 bases of the junction left unmatched. CDR1 is LNHDA and CDR2 is SQIVND in the germline V gene (reference sequence).

This CDR3 is CASRFGLAGTYEQYF. The CDR3 nucleotides read TGCGCCAGCAGATTTGGACTAGCGGGGACCTACGAGCAGTACTTC. The chain employs TRBV5-1 and TRBJ2-7, with TRBD2 matching 12 bases. The CDR3 has 15 residues. The germline V gene has CDR1 SGHRS and CDR2 YFSETQ. The junction had 5 bases not matched to a gene; V was cut back by 5 bases and J by 2 bases.

A single count supports this clone. V is TRBV20-1 and J is TRBJ1-1, with D unresolved. The ends were cut back, 3 bases at V and 1 base at J, with 15 bases in the middle. CDR3 length: 15 residues. Looked up from germline, CDR1 is DFQATT and CDR2 is SNEGSKA (reference sequence). The chain's CDR3 is CSASSLGEGNTEAFF. Written as DNA, the CDR3 is TGCAGTGCTAGTTCCCTGGGAGAGGGGAACACTGAAGCTTTCTTT.

The CDR3 here is CASSLTGFVEKLFF. The CDR3 bases are TGCGCCAGCAGCCTGACAGGGTTTGTTGAAAAACTGTTTTTT. The V and J genes are TRBV5-1 and TRBJ1-4; TRBD1 aligns across 7 bases. CDR1 is SGHRS, CDR2 YFSETQ, per germline. The CDR3 loop spans 14 amino acids. The V segment lost 4 bases and the J segment 7 bases; nucleotides outside the gene matches: 7.

This chain uses TRBV29-1 with TRBJ2-3, with a weak D call TRBD2 (6 bases). Trimming took off 2 bases at V and 6 bases at J, with 18 bases between the two ends. Per germline, CDR1 SQVTM and CDR2 ANQGSEA. CDR3 length: 15 residues. CDR3 in DNA: TGCAGCGTTGAATGGGTTAGGGCGGGACGGGATACGCAGTATTTT. It specifies CSVEWVRAGRDTQYF.

The chain couples TRBV7-9 to TRBJ1-1; D is perhaps TRBD1 (5 bases). V was pared by 10 bases and J by 0 bases, with 18 bases between. The CDR3 length is 15 residues. In germline, CDR1 is SEHNR, CDR2 FQNEAQ (reference sequence). CDR3 DNA: TGTGCCACCACGGGGCAGGAAATCATGAACACTGAAGCTTTCTTT. Protein product: CATTGQEIMNTEAFF.

The chain combines TRBV7-5 with TRBJ1-5. TRBV7-5 is labeled a pseudogene. CDR3 size: 16 residues. In nucleotides, the CDR3 is TGTGTCAGAAGCTTAGCGCGGGGAGGGAGCAATCAGCCCCAGCATTTT. Its protein is CVRSLARGGSNQPQHF.

The V call is TRBV29-1, the J call TRBJ1-4; 8 nucleotides line up with TRBD1. The CDR3 sequence is 13 residues long. Germline-derived CDR1 and CDR2 are SQVTM and ANQGSEA. The junction had 3 bases not matched to a gene; V was cut back by 3 bases and J by 6 bases. The CDR3 nucleotides are TGCAGCGTTGACGTGACAGGGGATGAAAAACTGTTTTTT. Its translation: CSVDVTGDEKLFF.

The genes are TRBV10-3 and TRBJ2-3; D is undetermined. Germline-derived CDR1 and CDR2 are ENHRY and SYGVKD. Trimming took 4 bases from V and 0 from J, leaving 5 bases between them. The CDR3 loop spans 13 amino acids. The CDR3 DNA sequence: TGTGCCATCAGTGTTGAGAGCACAGATACGCAGTATTTT. Translating gives CAISVESTDTQYF.

V gene TRBV27 combines with J gene TRBJ1-1; D possibly corresponds to TRBD1 (5 bases). There are 14 residues in the CDR3. V shed 7 bases and J shed 4 bases, with 16 bases lying between them. Germline V gives CDR1 MNHEY, CDR2 SMNVEV (reference sequence). The CDR3 spells CASIRGRGGTEAFF. The CDR3 DNA reads as TGTGCCAGCATTAGAGGCCGGGGGGGCACTGAAGCTTTCTTT.

This clone was recorded a few times. The V and J genes are TRBV7-2 and TRBJ2-2, with TRBD2 matching 11 bases. The CDR3 spans 15 residues. From germline, CDR1 is SGHTA and CDR2 FQGNSA. The junction had 2 bases not matched to a gene; V was cut back by 2 bases and J by 6 bases. CDR3 bases: TGTGCCAGCAGCTTAACTAGCGGGAGCCCCGGGGAGCTGTTTTTT. Translated: CASSLTSGSPGELFF. The full variable domain, with the rest looked up from reference TRBV7-2 and TRBJ2-2, is GAGVSQSPSNKVTEKGKDVELRCDPISGHTALYWYRQSLGQGLEFLIYFQGNSAPDKSGLPSDRFSAERTGGSVSTLTIQRTQQEDSAVYLCASSLTSGSPGELFFGEGSRLTVL.

This sequence joins TRBV5-1 and TRBJ2-2; tentative D call: TRBD1 (5 bases). The CDR3 runs to 16 residues. Deletions cut 5 bases from V and 5 bases from J, with 19 bases between. Germline-derived CDR1 and CDR2 are SGHRS and YFSETQ. CDR3 protein: CASRAGISQGTGELFF. CDR3 nucleotide sequence: TGCGCCAGCAGGGCAGGGATATCCCAAGGGACCGGGGAGCTGTTTTTT.

This sequence joins TRBV3-1 (or the pseudogene TRBV3-2) and TRBJ1-2; TRBD1 matches at 7 bases. CDR1 is LGHDT and CDR2 is YNNKEL in the germline V gene (reference sequence). V dropped 1 base and J dropped 8; count of bases not matched to a gene: 4. CDR3 length: 13 residues. CDR3 in amino acids: CASSQGDSGGYTF. In DNA, the CDR3 is TGTGCCAGCAGCCAAGGGGACAGTGGCGGCTACACCTTC.

V gene TRBV5-6 combines with J gene TRBJ2-7, with 9 bases fitting TRBD1. Per the germline V gene, CDR1 is SGHDT and CDR2 is YYEEEE. Trimming cost V 6 bases and J 3 bases; bases outside gene matches: 13. The CDR3 has 16 residues. CDR3 sequence reads: CASTQLVRDRVYEQYF. For the CDR3, the DNA is TGTGCCAGCACTCAATTGGTCCGGGACAGGGTCTACGAGCAGTACTTC.

This clone occurred a few times. The J gene is TRBJ2-3, the V gene TRBV5-4; 10 bases fit TRBD1. With V trimmed by 4 bases and J by 1 base, 3 bases remained unmatched. CDR3 length: 15 residues. The V gene's germline CDR1 is SGHNT and CDR2 YYREEE (reference sequence). The CDR3 DNA reads as TGTGCCAGCAGCCGGGACAGGGGACGCACAGATACGCAGTATTTT. It is translated as CASSRDRGRTDTQYF.

This sequence joins TRBV18 and TRBJ2-1, with a possible D match to TRBD1 (6 bases). There are 15 residues in the CDR3. The germline V gene encodes CDR1 KGHSH and CDR2 LQKENI. V lost 6 bases to trimming and J lost 3 bases, with 15 bases between them. As DNA, the CDR3 is TGTGCCAGCTCGATTGGACAGACCATCTACAATGAGCAGTTCTTC. It translates to CASSIGQTIYNEQFF.

The chain recombines TRBV19 with TRBJ1-5; 10 positions match TRBD1. Germline V gene sequence: CDR1 LNHDA, CDR2 SQIVND (reference sequence). J lost 0 bases, V lost 8 bases, and 10 bases had no gene match. The CDR3 has 17 amino acids. The CDR3 sequence is CASGRDRGSYSNQPQHF. The CDR3 DNA follows: TGTGCCAGTGGGCGGGACAGGGGCTCCTATAGCAATCAGCCCCAGCATTTT. Full variable domain (missing parts from reference TRBV19 and TRBJ1-5): DGGITQSPKYLFRKEGQNVTLSCEQNLNHDAMYWYRQDPGQGLRLIYYSQIVNDFQKGDIAEGYSVSREKKESFPLTVTSAQKNPTAFYLCASGRDRGSYSNQPQHFGDGTRLSIL.

The V call is TRBV12-2, the J call TRBJ2-5; the table assigns TRBD2, which was not confirmed against the DNA. TRBV12-2 is termed a pseudogene. The CDR3 is 15 residues long. In DNA, the CDR3 is TGTGCAAGTCGCCGACTAGCGGGAGAGGGGGAGACCCAGTACTTC. It encodes CASRRLAGEGETQYF.

The chain has TRBV19 and TRBJ1-1; D gene uncertain. In germline, CDR1 is LNHDA, CDR2 SQIVND (reference sequence). This CDR3 comprises 13 residues. Between the trimmed V and J ends, which lost 6 bases and 1 base, there was a span of 9 bases. The DNA for the CDR3 is TGTGCCAGTAGATATGGGCCGAACACTGAAGCTTTCTTT. Protein product: CASRYGPNTEAFF.

This chain connects TRBV7-2 to TRBJ2-7, with D tentatively TRBD2 (6 bases). V shed 4 bases and J shed 9 bases, with 25 bases lying between them. Germline CDR1 reads SGHTA; CDR2 reads FQGNSA. CDR3 length equals 16 residues. CDR3: CASSYERPGLLGRQYF. The CDR3 DNA sequence: TGTGCCAGCAGCTATGAAAGACCGGGACTCCTGGGGAGGCAGTACTTC.

This chain connects TRBV5-4 to TRBJ1-1; the D gene is possibly TRBD1 (5 bases). V lost 2 bases and J lost 0, with 8 bases in between. CDR3 length: 14 amino acids. Looked up from germline, CDR1 is SGHNT and CDR2 is YYREEE (reference sequence). The CDR3 nucleotides read TGTGCCAGCAGCTTATCAGGGTTGAACACTGAAGCTTTCTTT. Protein: CASSLSGLNTEAFF.

CDR3 region: CATSRGGGGQGAGGYTF. DNA of the CDR3: TGTGCCACCAGCAGAGGTGGCGGGGGACAGGGGGCGGGAGGCTACACCTTC. The chain carries TRBV15 and TRBJ1-2, with TRBD1 identical over 12 bases. The ends lost 1 base at V and 8 bases at J; junction bases unmatched: 11. Germline V lookup: CDR1 LNHNV, CDR2 YYDKDF (reference sequence). The length of the CDR3 is 17 residues.

In the case of this clone: Other DNA sequences from this sample encode an identical CDR3 as well. The gene calls are TRBV12-3 or TRBV12-4 and TRBJ1-2; D is unclear. V was cut by 1 base and J by 7 bases, with 10 bases left in between. CDR3 length: 13 amino acids. CDR3 sequence reads: CASSLESGGGYTF. The CDR3 bases are TGTGCCAGCAGTTTAGAGTCAGGTGGTGGCTACACCTTC.

The chain links TRBV18 to TRBJ2-3; 7 bases are a match to TRBD2. The CDR3 is made up of 16 amino acids. With V trimmed by 3 bases and J by 3 bases, 9 bases remained unmatched. CDR1 and CDR2 (germline): KGHSH, LQKENI. CDR3 residues: CASSPNLGEGTDTQYF. CDR3 bases: TGTGCCAGCTCACCCAACCTGGGGGAGGGGACAGATACGCAGTATTTT.

This clone was seen a few times. The chain is built from TRBV29-1 and TRBJ1-2, with 9 nucleotides matching TRBD1. The germline V gene encodes CDR1 SQVTM and CDR2 ANQGSEA. The CDR3 spans 13 residues. V trimming: 6 bases; J trimming: 6 bases; junction bases outside the gene matches: 8. The CDR3 is CSVNGRTGDGYTF. Written as DNA, the CDR3 is TGCAGCGTCAACGGGAGGACAGGGGATGGCTACACCTTC.